These T cell receptor beta chains were read from a single sample in a study of OX40 agonist ivuxolimab in advanced cancers. Some clones are missing from TCRdb's copy, which holds only in-frame ones; the method was immunoSEQ multiplex PCR. The profile shows 90,000 or so clones, roughly 86% of them singletons. The sequencing here drew on CD4+ or CD8+ T cells sorted from blood, taken in a trial of the OX40 agonist ivuxolimab. The receptors shown here come from an adult with an advanced solid tumor such as melanoma, head and neck, liver or kidney cancer. Both conserved end residues are part of each CDR3. D genes are given only for firm matches. The size field is filled for only some rows; it gives once, few, many or a size class.

J,size,V,D,DNA,CDR3
TRBJ1-1,NA,TRBV5-1,NA,TGCGCCAGCAGCTTGGAATTACAGGGGAACACTGAAGCTTTCTTT,CASSLELQGNTEAFF
TRBJ1-1,NA,TRBV10-1,NA,TGCGCCAGCAGTGAGTCTGGAGACACTGAAGCTTTCTTT,CASSESGDTEAFF
TRBJ2-7,once,TRBV21-1,NA,TGTGCCAGCAGCAATAGGCGCGGGGCCCACGAACGAAGGGCATACTCCTACGAGCAGTACTTC,CASSNRRGAHERRAYSYEQYF
TRBJ1-4,NA,TRBV9,NA,TGTGCCAGCAGCAACGATGGGTCTAATGAAAAACTGTTTTTT,CASSNDGSNEKLFF
TRBJ2-2,NA,TRBV18,TRBD2,TGTGCCAGCTCACCAGTTCCTAGCGGGACACTGAACACCGGGGAGCTGTTTTTT,CASSPVPSGTLNTGELFF
TRBJ2-3,NA,TRBV7-2,TRBD2,TGTGCCAGCAGCTTCATAGCGGGGGGGGGCACAGATACGCAGTATTTT,CASSFIAGGGTDTQYF
TRBJ2-1,NA,TRBV11-3,NA,TGTGCCAGCAGCTCACGGACTATTGGCAATGAGCAGTTCTTC,CASSSRTIGNEQFF
TRBJ2-5,NA,TRBV7-7,NA,TGTGCCAGCAGCTTAGGGACCTCTGAGACCCAGTACTTC,CASSLGTSETQYF
TRBJ2-3,NA,TRBV7-3,NA,TGTGCCAGCAGCCCAATGTCCTTGTGTGGACTCCACACAGATACGCAGTATTTT,CASSPMSLCGLHTDTQYF
TRBJ2-5,NA,TRBV30,NA,TGTGCCTGGAGTGTAGGGGGGGCCCGCCAAGAGACCCAGTACTTC,CAWSVGGARQETQYF
TRBJ2-3,NA,TRBV2,NA,TGTGCCAGCGGGTGGCCCACGGGCACAGATACGCAGTATTTT,CASGWPTGTDTQYF
TRBJ2-5,once,TRBV11-2,NA,TGTGCCAGCAGCCGGGGGACCAAAGAGACCCAGTACTTC,CASSRGTKETQYF
TRBJ2-3,once,TRBV6-1,NA,TGTGCCAGCAGCGGGACCCGCACAGATACGCAGTATTTT,CASSGTRTDTQYF